This is a list of T cell receptor beta chains from one sample in a study of T cells in placental villitis. Sequencing was performed with immunoSEQ multiplex PCR; in TCRdb, only in-frame clones are kept and a portion is missing. The table records 6,000 to 8,000 clones, roughly 73% of them present only once. Sequencing was carried out using placental tissue containing maternal and fetal cells. These TCRs come from a human patient with infectious villitis; the placental T cells may come from both mother and fetus. Both conserved end residues are part of each CDR3. The D gene is left open where the match is weak. Clone size is not always given. Where it is, it says once, few, many or a class for expanded clones.

j_call: TRBJ2-3
clone_size: -
d_call: -
v_call: TRBV18
cdr3_nt: TGTGCCAGCTCACCAAAGGACCCGCGAGATACGCAGTATTTT
cdr3_aa: CASSPKDPRDTQYF

j_call: TRBJ1-2
clone_size: few
d_call: -
v_call: TRBV2
cdr3_nt: TGTGCCAGCAGTGAAGCCCTTAGAGGACGGGGGGGCTACACCTTC
cdr3_aa: CASSEALRGRGGYTF

j_call: TRBJ1-1
clone_size: -
d_call: -
v_call: TRBV12-5
cdr3_nt: TGTGCTAGTAAAGGGGTTTTCACTGAAGCTTTCTTT
cdr3_aa: CASKGVFTEAFF

j_call: TRBJ2-5
clone_size: -
d_call: -
v_call: TRBV5-1
cdr3_nt: TGCGCCAGCAGTTCCGGAACTATGCAAGAGACCCAGTACTTC
cdr3_aa: CASSSGTMQETQYF

j_call: TRBJ1-2
clone_size: once
d_call: TRBD1
v_call: TRBV19
cdr3_nt: TGTGCCACCTGGGACAGGAGCGGGGGCTACACCTTC
cdr3_aa: CATWDRSGGYTF

j_call: TRBJ2-5
clone_size: few
d_call: TRBD1
v_call: TRBV30
cdr3_nt: TGTGCCTGGAGTGTCTGGGACAGGAAACAAGAGACCCAGTACTTC
cdr3_aa: CAWSVWDRKQETQYF

j_call: TRBJ2-3
clone_size: few
d_call: -
v_call: TRBV5-6
cdr3_nt: TGTGCCAGCAGCTTTGGGATGACAGATACGCAGTATTTT
cdr3_aa: CASSFGMTDTQYF

j_call: TRBJ1-6
clone_size: -
d_call: TRBD1
v_call: TRBV27
cdr3_nt: TGTGCCACCCGGACAGGGGGAGATTCACCCCTCCACTTT
cdr3_aa: CATRTGGDSPLHF

j_call: TRBJ1-3
clone_size: -
d_call: -
v_call: TRBV6-5
cdr3_nt: TGTGCCAGCAGTTTAACAGGGCGTTCGGCTGGAAACACCATATATTTT
cdr3_aa: CASSLTGRSAGNTIYF

j_call: TRBJ2-7
clone_size: few
d_call: TRBD1
v_call: TRBV5-1
cdr3_nt: TGCGCCAGCAGCACGGGACAGGGGGCCCTCCACGAGCAGTACTTC
cdr3_aa: CASSTGQGALHEQYF

j_call: TRBJ2-7
clone_size: -
d_call: TRBD1
v_call: TRBV5-4
cdr3_nt: TGTGCCAGCAGCTTGCAGGGGGCCCCCTACGAGCAGTACTTC
cdr3_aa: CASSLQGAPYEQYF

j_call: TRBJ2-3
clone_size: -
d_call: -
v_call: TRBV13
cdr3_nt: TGTGCCAGCAGCTCAACTTTATGGGGGGATCATACGCAGTATTTT
cdr3_aa: CASSSTLWGDHTQYF

j_call: TRBJ1-1
clone_size: -
d_call: -
v_call: TRBV20-1
cdr3_nt: TGCAGTGCTGGGGTAGCTTTCTTT
cdr3_aa: CSAGVAFF

j_call: TRBJ1-1
clone_size: -
d_call: -
v_call: TRBV10-3
cdr3_nt: TGTGCCATCAGTGAGGGAGTTACGAACACTGAAGCTTTCTTT
cdr3_aa: CAISEGVTNTEAFF

j_call: TRBJ1-2
clone_size: -
d_call: TRBD1
v_call: TRBV7-2
cdr3_nt: TGTGCCAGCAGCCTGGGACAGGGCTTAAAGGGCTACACCTTC
cdr3_aa: CASSLGQGLKGYTF

j_call: TRBJ1-1
clone_size: -
d_call: TRBD1
v_call: TRBV7-2
cdr3_nt: TGTGCCAGCAGCGGACAGGGGAGGGTCACTGAAGCTTTCTTT
cdr3_aa: CASSGQGRVTEAFF

j_call: TRBJ1-5
clone_size: few
d_call: -
v_call: TRBV6-6
cdr3_nt: TGTGCCAGCAGGACAGAGGAGCAGCCCCAGCATTTT
cdr3_aa: CASRTEEQPQHF

j_call: TRBJ2-7
clone_size: -
d_call: TRBD1
v_call: TRBV28
cdr3_nt: TGTGCCAGCAGCCAAAACTGGGACAGGGGCCACGAGCAGTACTTC
cdr3_aa: CASSQNWDRGHEQYF

j_call: TRBJ1-1
clone_size: -
d_call: -
v_call: TRBV19
cdr3_nt: TGTGCCAGTACCCCTCCCGGTGGACAGCGAAACACTGAAGCTTTCTTT
cdr3_aa: CASTPPGGQRNTEAFF

j_call: TRBJ2-2
clone_size: -
d_call: -
v_call: TRBV12-3/TRBV12-4
cdr3_nt: TGTGCCATCAGGGAGACCGGGGAGCTGTTTTTT
cdr3_aa: CAIRETGELFF

j_call: TRBJ2-3
clone_size: -
d_call: -
v_call: TRBV4-2
cdr3_nt: TGTGCCAGCAGCCAAGGAGGGGGGGCTGGCACAGATACGCAGTATTTT
cdr3_aa: CASSQGGGAGTDTQYF

j_call: TRBJ2-2
clone_size: -
d_call: -
v_call: TRBV7-2
cdr3_nt: TGTGCCAGCAGCTTAAACGCGAACACCGGGGAGCTGTTTTTT
cdr3_aa: CASSLNANTGELFF

j_call: TRBJ1-2
clone_size: -
d_call: -
v_call: TRBV7-2
cdr3_nt: TGTGCCAGCAGCTTAACGGCAGCAGCTAACTATGGCTACACCTTC
cdr3_aa: CASSLTAAANYGYTF

j_call: TRBJ2-2
clone_size: -
d_call: -
v_call: TRBV7-2
cdr3_nt: TGTGCCAGCAGCTTCAACCCGACCACCGGGGAGCTGTTTTTT
cdr3_aa: CASSFNPTTGELFF

j_call: TRBJ1-2
clone_size: few
d_call: -
v_call: TRBV2
cdr3_nt: TGTGCCAGCAGTGGCGAATCGGGCTACACCTTC
cdr3_aa: CASSGESGYTF

j_call: TRBJ2-3
clone_size: once
d_call: TRBD2
v_call: TRBV9
cdr3_nt: TGTGCCAGCAGCTCTGAAGCGGGGGGCCCTAGCACAGATACGCAGTATTTT
cdr3_aa: CASSSEAGGPSTDTQYF

j_call: TRBJ2-7
clone_size: few
d_call: TRBD1
v_call: TRBV4-1
cdr3_nt: TGCGCCAGCAGCCAAGAACCGCGGGACAGGGCCTCCTACGAGCAGTACTTC
cdr3_aa: CASSQEPRDRASYEQYF

j_call: TRBJ1-1
clone_size: -
d_call: -
v_call: TRBV29-1
cdr3_nt: TGCAGCGTTTACCGAGGGGGTTCGGCTGAAGCTTTCTTT
cdr3_aa: CSVYRGGSAEAFF

j_call: TRBJ2-1
clone_size: -
d_call: TRBD2
v_call: TRBV10-3
cdr3_nt: TGTGCCATCAGTGAGTCGTACTCCGAGGCGGGGGGGCCTAACTATGAGCAGTTCTTC
cdr3_aa: CAISESYSEAGGPNYEQFF

j_call: TRBJ2-3
clone_size: -
d_call: -
v_call: TRBV28
cdr3_nt: TGTGCCAGCAGTTCCTCCGACGGGACAGATACGCAGTATTTT
cdr3_aa: CASSSSDGTDTQYF

j_call: TRBJ1-1
clone_size: -
d_call: -
v_call: TRBV25-1
cdr3_nt: TGTGCCAGCAGTGACCCAGAAAACACTGAAGCTTTCTTT
cdr3_aa: CASSDPENTEAFF

j_call: TRBJ2-3
clone_size: -
d_call: TRBD1
v_call: TRBV13
cdr3_nt: TGTGCCAGCAGCCCCGGACAGGGGGCAATAGATACGCAGTATTTT
cdr3_aa: CASSPGQGAIDTQYF

j_call: TRBJ2-5
clone_size: -
d_call: -
v_call: TRBV2
cdr3_nt: TGTGCCAGCAGTTGGGATTCCCGAGAGACCCAGTACTTC
cdr3_aa: CASSWDSRETQYF

j_call: TRBJ2-7
clone_size: -
d_call: TRBD1
v_call: TRBV27
cdr3_nt: TGTGCCAGCAGTTTATCGCGCGTCAGGGGGAGCTCCTACGAGCAGTACTTC
cdr3_aa: CASSLSRVRGSSYEQYF

j_call: TRBJ1-6
clone_size: -
d_call: TRBD1
v_call: TRBV2
cdr3_nt: TGTGCCAGCAGCGCGGGACAGGTGGGATCACCCCTCCACTTT
cdr3_aa: CASSAGQVGSPLHF

j_call: TRBJ1-1
clone_size: -
d_call: -
v_call: TRBV2
cdr3_nt: TGTGCCAGCAGCGTAACGACAGCGGGGGCTGAAGCTTTCTTT
cdr3_aa: CASSVTTAGAEAFF

j_call: TRBJ2-2
clone_size: -
d_call: TRBD1
v_call: TRBV5-4
cdr3_nt: TGTGCCAGCAGCTCAGGGACAGGACCGAACACCGGGGAGCTGTTTTTT
cdr3_aa: CASSSGTGPNTGELFF

j_call: TRBJ1-5
clone_size: -
d_call: -
v_call: TRBV6-5
cdr3_nt: TGTGCCAGCAGGTTCCCGAACCCTGGCAATCAGCCCCAGCATTTT
cdr3_aa: CASRFPNPGNQPQHF

j_call: TRBJ1-5
clone_size: -
d_call: -
v_call: TRBV7-9
cdr3_nt: TGTGCCAGCAGCTTAGAGGGGGGGCCCCAGCATTTT
cdr3_aa: CASSLEGGPQHF

j_call: TRBJ1-2
clone_size: -
d_call: -
v_call: TRBV6-5
cdr3_nt: TGTGCCAGCCGCCGGGATTATGGCTACACCTTC
cdr3_aa: CASRRDYGYTF

j_call: TRBJ1-2
clone_size: -
d_call: TRBD1
v_call: TRBV7-2
cdr3_nt: TGTGCCAGCAGCTTACGGACAGGGGGCGATGGCTACACCTTC
cdr3_aa: CASSLRTGGDGYTF

j_call: TRBJ2-1
clone_size: -
d_call: -
v_call: TRBV5-6
cdr3_nt: TGTGCCAGCAGCTTCACCAGCCACAATGAGCAGTTCTTC
cdr3_aa: CASSFTSHNEQFF

j_call: TRBJ1-1
clone_size: -
d_call: -
v_call: TRBV7-9
cdr3_nt: TGTGCCACCACCCCCCGTCCAGACCCTGAAGCTTTCTTT
cdr3_aa: CATTPRPDPEAFF

j_call: TRBJ2-1
clone_size: -
d_call: -
v_call: TRBV14
cdr3_nt: TGTGCCAGCAGCCACAGGGACCATGAGCAGTTCTTC
cdr3_aa: CASSHRDHEQFF

j_call: TRBJ2-1
clone_size: -
d_call: TRBD2
v_call: TRBV6-2/TRBV6-3
cdr3_nt: TGTGCCAGCAGTTACAAGGGACTAGCGTCGAATGAGCAGTTCTTC
cdr3_aa: CASSYKGLASNEQFF

j_call: TRBJ2-1
clone_size: few
d_call: TRBD2
v_call: TRBV2
cdr3_nt: TGTGCCAGCAGTCGGGACGGGGGGGGTTACAATGAGCAGTTCTTC
cdr3_aa: CASSRDGGGYNEQFF

j_call: TRBJ2-3
clone_size: -
d_call: -
v_call: TRBV12-3/TRBV12-4
cdr3_nt: TGTGCCAGCAGTTTGACAGCAACAGATACGCAGTATTTT
cdr3_aa: CASSLTATDTQYF

j_call: TRBJ1-6
clone_size: -
d_call: -
v_call: TRBV12-3/TRBV12-4
cdr3_nt: TGTGCCAGCAGTCTCAGGGCCGCAGCCTTCCTCCACTTT
cdr3_aa: CASSLRAAAFLHF

j_call: TRBJ2-7
clone_size: large
d_call: -
v_call: TRBV5-1
cdr3_nt: TGCGCCAGCAGCTTGGATGGGTTGGCCGAGCAGTACTTC
cdr3_aa: CASSLDGLAEQYF

j_call: TRBJ2-7
clone_size: -
d_call: -
v_call: TRBV24-1
cdr3_nt: TGTGCCACCAGTTCTACAGGGGAGGTGGAGCAGTACTTC
cdr3_aa: CATSSTGEVEQYF

j_call: TRBJ2-7
clone_size: -
d_call: TRBD2
v_call: TRBV2
cdr3_nt: TGTGCCAGCAGTGGTCTAGCGGGGACTGGCTTAGAGCAGTACTTC
cdr3_aa: CASSGLAGTGLEQYF

j_call: TRBJ1-1
clone_size: -
d_call: -
v_call: TRBV4-3
cdr3_nt: TGCGCCAGCAGCCATGAAACAGGGTCTTCGGCTTTCTTT
cdr3_aa: CASSHETGSSAFF

j_call: TRBJ2-1
clone_size: -
d_call: TRBD1
v_call: TRBV9
cdr3_nt: TGTGCCAGCAGCGCGGACAGGGGGCATAATGAGCAGTTCTTC
cdr3_aa: CASSADRGHNEQFF

j_call: TRBJ2-5
clone_size: -
d_call: TRBD2
v_call: TRBV19
cdr3_nt: TGTGCCAGTAGTGGACTAGCGGGGGGCCAAGAGACCCAGTACTTC
cdr3_aa: CASSGLAGGQETQYF

j_call: TRBJ1-4
clone_size: -
d_call: -
v_call: TRBV4-3
cdr3_nt: TGCGCCAGCAGCCAAGGAGCGGGGGTCGGCGAAAAACTGTTTTTT
cdr3_aa: CASSQGAGVGEKLFF

j_call: TRBJ2-2
clone_size: -
d_call: -
v_call: TRBV9
cdr3_nt: TGTGCCAGCAGCGTAGGGTACCGGAAGCTGTTTTTT
cdr3_aa: CASSVGYRKLFF

j_call: TRBJ2-7
clone_size: -
d_call: -
v_call: TRBV29-1
cdr3_nt: TGCAGCGTTGACTTGGGGTCGGGGAACGAGCAGTACTTC
cdr3_aa: CSVDLGSGNEQYF

j_call: TRBJ2-1
clone_size: -
d_call: TRBD2
v_call: TRBV28
cdr3_nt: TGTGCCAGCAGTTTGGCTAGCGGGGGCTTCTACAATGAGCAGTTCTTC
cdr3_aa: CASSLASGGFYNEQFF

j_call: TRBJ1-5
clone_size: -
d_call: -
v_call: TRBV7-8
cdr3_nt: TGTGCCAGCAGCTTATCGGCCACAGTAAATCAGCCCCAGCATTTT
cdr3_aa: CASSLSATVNQPQHF